This T cell receptor beta chain was identified in a study of shared clonotypes between healthy human individuals. Study-level results: In contrast to clonotypes shared by all four donors, non-shared clonotypes had lower generation probabilities.

Notes on this clone: The antigen is undetermined.

Data came from immunoSEQ multiplex PCR; TCRdb stores just in-frame clones and leaves some out. The sample shows some 1.4 million clones, approximately 97% of them seen only once. The CDR3 length is 11 residues. From germline, CDR1 is SEHNR and CDR2 FQNEAQ (reference sequence). Trimming cost V 5 bases and J 3 bases, with 4 bases left between them. Sequences were obtained from naive CD4+ T cells sorted from blood. Subset specified: CD45RA+ positively selected. The clonotype originates from a man younger than 45 in good health. The V call is TRBV7-9, the J call TRBJ2-5; D remains ambiguous. The CDR3 DNA is TGTGCCAGCAGCACAAAAGAGACCCAGTACTTC. This gives the protein CASSTKETQYF.